These 14 T cell receptor beta chains originate from one sample sequenced in a study of T cells in Graves' hyperthyroidism and ophthalmopathy. The investigators amplified TCR beta CDR3 regions from RNA transcripts. The primer set for the first-round RT-PCR of the TCR CDR3 was HTBI. TCRdb re-derived calls from the multiplex PCR reads in MiXCR, one entry per CDR3 protein. The sample lists more than 500,000 distinct CDR3 sequences; 15% to 20% were seen once. Sequenced: blood. The receptor set was obtained from a woman in her twenties or thirties with Graves' ophthalmopathy.

The chain links TRBV4-3 to TRBJ1-3; possible D gene TRBD1, 6 bases. Germline V CDR1 and CDR2: LGHNA, YSLEER. V was pared by 0 bases and J by 0 bases, with 12 bases between. The CDR3 spans 17 residues. This CDR3 is CASSQDFTGSSGNTIYF. The CDR3 DNA reads TGCGCCAGCAGCCAAGATTTTACAGGGAGCTCTGGAAACACCATATATTTT.

The chain uses TRBV6-1 and TRBJ2-1; D is perhaps TRBD1 (6 bases). V was clipped by 6 bases and J by 4 bases, with 16 bases between them. Germline values: CDR1 MNHNS, CDR2 SASEGT. The CDR3 has 15 residues. The CDR3 nucleotides are TGTGCCAGCAGGTCACAGGGCTGGTCTTACAATGAGCAGTTCTTC. The encoded protein is CASRSQGWSYNEQFF.

This clonotype has only a few counts. J is TRBJ2-1 and V is TRBV19, with TRBD2 matching over 9 bases. Germline CDR1 and CDR2: LNHDA and SQIVND (reference sequence). This CDR3 comprises 16 residues. V shed 4 bases and J 4 bases; nucleotides not matched to a gene: 8. The CDR3 sequence is CASSRYLAGSYNEQFF. DNA of the CDR3: TGTGCCAGTAGTAGATACCTAGCGGGATCTTACAATGAGCAGTTCTTC.

In this sample, this clonotype turned up many times. The CDR3, as DNA: TGTGCCAGCAGTTCCCCCTCCGCAGGGGCATACGAGCAGTACTTC. Its protein product is CASSSPSAGAYEQYF. The chain combines TRBV28 with TRBJ2-7; the D gene is possibly TRBD1 (6 bases). The CDR3 runs to 15 residues. Germline-derived CDR1 and CDR2 are MDHEN and SYDVKM. With 4 bases removed from V and 4 bases from J, the gap between germline ends came to 17 bases.

This clonotype was seen only a few times. The rearrangement links TRBV14 to TRBJ2-3; D is unresolved. Trimming removed 0 bases from V and 0 bases from J, with 13 bases in between. The CDR3 is 17 residues long. Germline CDR1 is SGHDN and CDR2 is FVKESK. The DNA for the CDR3 is TGTGCCAGCAGCCAAGATGAGGCTGCCTCTAGCACAGATACGCAGTATTTT. Amino acid sequence: CASSQDEAASSTDTQYF. The whole variable domain, filled in from reference TRBV14 and TRBJ2-3, reads EAGVTQFPSHSVIEKGQTVTLRCDPISGHDNLYWYRRVMGKEIKFLLHFVKESKQDESGMPNNRFLAERTGGTYSTLKVQPAELEDSGVYFCASSQDEAASSTDTQYFGPGTRLTVL.

The chain has TRBV6-1 and TRBJ1-2; 10 nucleotides match TRBD1. The CDR3 length is 13 residues. Germline V gene data show CDR1 as MNHNS and CDR2 as SASEGT. V was pared by 5 bases and J by 8 bases, with 5 bases of the junction left unmatched. CDR3 sequence reads: CASSLTGGRGYTF. The CDR3 nucleotides read TGTGCCAGCAGTTTGACAGGGGGCCGGGGCTACACCTTC.

CDR3 protein: CATSDPDTQYF. DNA for the CDR3: TGTGCCACCAGTGACCCAGATACGCAGTATTTT. The chain links TRBV24-1 to TRBJ2-3; D not certain. This CDR3 contains 11 residues. Per the germline V gene, CDR1 is KGHDR and CDR2 is SFDVKD. V lost 4 bases, J lost 4 bases, and 2 bases lay in between.

The sample holds many counts of this clonotype. The J gene is TRBJ1-2, the V gene TRBV18; tentative D call: TRBD1 (5 bases). This CDR3 is 15 amino acids long. CDR1 is KGHSH and CDR2 is LQKENI in the germline V gene. V was pared by 2 bases and J by 3 bases, with 13 bases between. The CDR3 nucleotides read TGTGCCAGCTCACCAGGTTCAGGGCTATACTATGGCTACACCTTC. Translating gives CASSPGSGLYYGYTF. Full variable domain (remainder filled in from reference TRBV18 and TRBJ1-2): NAGVMQNPRHLVRRRGQEARLRCSPMKGHSHVYWYRQLPEEGLKFMVYLQKENIIDESGMPKERFSAEFPKEGPSILRIQQVVRGDSAAYFCASSPGSGLYYGYTFGSGTRLTVV.

The J gene is TRBJ2-7, the V gene TRBV20-1, with D unclear. CDR1 and CDR2 from the germline V gene are DFQATT and SNEGSKA (reference sequence). V lost 2 bases and J lost 3, with 14 bases in between. This CDR3 is built from 14 residues. The CDR3 sequence: CSARMTLGRYEQYF. The CDR3 nucleotides are TGCAGTGCTAGAATGACGCTCGGGCGCTACGAGCAGTACTTC.

The rearrangement uses TRBV5-4 and TRBJ2-7; 8 bases line up with TRBD2. J was trimmed by 3 bases and V by 4 bases; bases with no gene match: 6. CDR1 and CDR2 (germline): SGHNT, YYREEE (reference sequence). The CDR3 has 14 residues. The DNA of the CDR3 is TGTGCCAGCAGCCTACCTGGGACTAGCTACGAGCAGTACTTC. Translating gives CASSLPGTSYEQYF.

In its sample, this clonotype was seen many times. V gene TRBV28 combines with J gene TRBJ2-2; 8 bases agree with TRBD1. The CDR3 loop spans 15 amino acids. Losses at the gene ends were 7 bases for V and 2 bases for J; bases not matched to a gene: 6. Germline-derived CDR1 and CDR2 are MDHEN and SYDVKM. This CDR3 reads CASTKQGVNTGELFF. CDR3 coding DNA: TGTGCCAGCACCAAACAGGGGGTCAACACCGGGGAGCTGTTTTTT.

The chain recombines TRBV7-6 with TRBJ1-5; D might be TRBD1 (6 bases). Germline loops: CDR1 SGHVS, CDR2 FNYEAQ. The V end was cut by 5 bases, the J end by 7 bases, with 12 bases between. There are 13 residues in the CDR3. DNA of the CDR3: TGTGCCAGCAGCGAAAACAGGGACCAGCCCCAGCATTTT. Protein product: CASSENRDQPQHF.

The V call is TRBV24-1, the J call TRBJ2-1; perhaps TRBD2 as D (5 bases). The CDR3 is 17 residues long. Deletions cut 3 bases from V and 6 bases from J, with 20 bases between. Per germline, CDR1 KGHDR and CDR2 SFDVKD. The CDR3 here is CATSDPDTGKLGNEQFF. CDR3 DNA sequence: TGTGCCACCAGTGATCCTGACACGGGGAAGCTGGGCAATGAGCAGTTCTTC.

This clonotype occurred a few times. The chain is built from TRBV4-3 and TRBJ2-7; 12 bases agree with TRBD1. Germline V gene sequence: CDR1 LGHNA, CDR2 YSLEER. V was clipped by 5 bases and J by 6 bases; unmatched bases: 5. This CDR3 comprises 14 residues. Here the CDR3 DNA reads TGCGCCAGCAGCGCCCGGGACAGGGGGCCCGAGCAGTACTTC. Amino acids: CASSARDRGPEQYF.